Here is one T cell receptor beta chain with its context. The CDR3 is 15 amino acids. From germline, CDR1 is SGHTA and CDR2 FQGNSA. V was pared by 1 base and J by 0 bases, with 7 bases between. These data are taken from a study of blood T cell repertoires in COVID-19. Study-level information: T cells, B-cell-depleted T cells, or PBMCs provided the cDNA or gDNA that served as material.

The protocol was immunoSEQ multiplex PCR, while the TCRdb copy is restricted to in-frame clones and leaves out a portion. The top ten clones hold about 1.6% of a sample with about 260,000 clones, about 89% of them seen once. This rearrangement joins TRBV7-2 to TRBJ1-5, with D possibly matching TRBD1 (5 bases). Specimen: peripheral blood. The receptor was derived from a woman in her 40s who had recovered from COVID-19. The CDR3 nucleotides are TGTGCCAGCAGCTTAGGTGGACATAGCAATCAGCCCCAGCATTTT. Encoded protein: CASSLGGHSNQPQHF.